This T cell receptor (beta chain) came from a study of OX40 agonist ivuxolimab in advanced cancers. Concerning this clone itself: Antigen specificity is unknown.

TCRdb's copy holds only in-frame clones and misses some; the assay was immunoSEQ multiplex PCR. The data show 48,000 or so clones, with around 94% seen just once and less than 15% held by the top ten. This CDR3 has 19 amino acids. Germline V gene data show CDR1 as SEHNR and CDR2 as FQNEAQ (reference sequence). The V segment lost 4 bases and the J segment 0 bases; nucleotides outside the gene matches: 14. Study-wide results and caveats: More expanded clones were seen, on average, in CD8+ T cells than in CD4+.

The chain couples TRBV7-9 to TRBJ2-3, with TRBD2 matching over 9 bases. The sample in question was CD4+ or CD8+ T cells sorted from blood, obtained in a trial of the OX40 agonist ivuxolimab. This clonotype originated in an adult with an advanced solid tumor such as melanoma, head and neck, liver or kidney cancer. In DNA form, the CDR3 reads TGTGCCAGCAGCTGGGTAGCGGGAGAAAGGAGTAAGAGCACAGATACGCAGTATTTT. This translates into CASSWVAGERSKSTDTQYF.